The clone carrying this T cell receptor (beta chain) was seen only a few times. The sample belongs to a study of blood T cell repertoires in COVID-19. From germline, CDR1 is SGDLS and CDR2 YYNGEE. CDR3 length: 13 residues. The J segment lost 4 bases and the V segment lost 2 bases, leaving 0 bases of the junction unmatched. How the authors handled the data: Counts of nucleated cells, estimated from reference gene primer amplification, were obtained. The protocol was immunoSEQ multiplex PCR, while the TCRdb copy is restricted to in-frame clones and leaves out a portion. From that table come the V and J calls and clone size; the DNA was used to work out D and trimming. The table includes 400,000 or so clones, around 90% detected once.

This sequence was found in a human donor in a cohort sampled during active COVID-19. The genes are TRBV9 and TRBJ1-1; 9 bases align to TRBD1. Sequencing used peripheral blood. This chain's CDR3 is CASSVTGGTEAFF. The CDR3 bases are TGTGCCAGCAGCGTGACAGGGGGCACTGAAGCTTTCTTT.